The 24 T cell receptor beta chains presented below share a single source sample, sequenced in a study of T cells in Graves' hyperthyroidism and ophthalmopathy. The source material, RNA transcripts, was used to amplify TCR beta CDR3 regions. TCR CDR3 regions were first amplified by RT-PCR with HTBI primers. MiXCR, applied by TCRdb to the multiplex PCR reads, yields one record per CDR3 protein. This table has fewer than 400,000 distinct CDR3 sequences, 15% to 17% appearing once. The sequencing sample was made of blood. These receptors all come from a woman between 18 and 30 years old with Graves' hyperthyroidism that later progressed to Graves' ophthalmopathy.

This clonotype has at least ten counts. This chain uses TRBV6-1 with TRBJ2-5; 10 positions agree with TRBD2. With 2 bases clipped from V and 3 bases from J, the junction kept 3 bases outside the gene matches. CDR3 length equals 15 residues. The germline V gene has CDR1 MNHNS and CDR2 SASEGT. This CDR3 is CASSELAGEKETQYF. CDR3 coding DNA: TGTGCCAGCAGTGAACTAGCGGGAGAAAAAGAGACCCAGTACTTC.

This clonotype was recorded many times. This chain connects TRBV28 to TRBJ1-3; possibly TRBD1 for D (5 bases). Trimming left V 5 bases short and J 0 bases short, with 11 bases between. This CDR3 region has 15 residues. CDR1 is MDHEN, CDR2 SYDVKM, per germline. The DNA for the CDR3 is TGTGCCAGCAGTGCCGGGACGGCCTCTGGAAACACCATATATTTT. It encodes CASSAGTASGNTIYF.

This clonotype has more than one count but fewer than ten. CDR3 in amino acids: CASSPTLGRTDTQYF. DNA of the CDR3: TGCGCCAGCAGCCCTACCCTAGGTCGCACAGATACGCAGTATTTT. V and J are TRBV4-1 and TRBJ2-3; D unclear. Looked up from germline, CDR1 is MGHRA and CDR2 is YSYEKL. The V gene lost 4 bases and the J gene lost 1 base, with 12 bases spanning the gap. The CDR3 is made up of 15 amino acids.

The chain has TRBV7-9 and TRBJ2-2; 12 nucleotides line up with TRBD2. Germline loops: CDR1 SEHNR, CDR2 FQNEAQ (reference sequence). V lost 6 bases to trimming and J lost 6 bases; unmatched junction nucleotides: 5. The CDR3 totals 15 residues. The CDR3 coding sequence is TGTGCCAGCAGGCCCTCTAGCGGGAGGGCCGGGGAGCTGTTTTTT. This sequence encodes CASRPSSGRAGELFF.

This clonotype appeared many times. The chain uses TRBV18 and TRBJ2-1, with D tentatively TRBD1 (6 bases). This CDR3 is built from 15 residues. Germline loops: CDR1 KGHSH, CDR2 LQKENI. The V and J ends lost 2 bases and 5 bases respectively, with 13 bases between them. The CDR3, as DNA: TGTGCCAGCTCACCAACCGGGACACGGAACAATGAGCAGTTCTTC. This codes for CASSPTGTRNNEQFF. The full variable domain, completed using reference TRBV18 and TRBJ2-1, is NAGVMQNPRHLVRRRGQEARLRCSPMKGHSHVYWYRQLPEEGLKFMVYLQKENIIDESGMPKERFSAEFPKEGPSILRIQQVVRGDSAAYFCASSPTGTRNNEQFFGPGTRLTVL.

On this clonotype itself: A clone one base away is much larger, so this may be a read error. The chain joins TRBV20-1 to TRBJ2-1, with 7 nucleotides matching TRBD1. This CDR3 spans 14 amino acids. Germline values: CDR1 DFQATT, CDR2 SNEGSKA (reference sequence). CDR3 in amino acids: CSARGGQTTGEQCF. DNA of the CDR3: TGCAGTGCTAGAGGGGGACAGACCACAGGGGAGCAGTGCTTC.

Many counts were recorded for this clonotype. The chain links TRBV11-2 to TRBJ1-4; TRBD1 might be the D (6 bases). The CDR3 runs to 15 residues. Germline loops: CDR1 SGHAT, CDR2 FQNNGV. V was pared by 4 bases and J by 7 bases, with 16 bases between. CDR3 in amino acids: CASSSPAGVTEKLFF. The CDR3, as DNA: TGTGCCAGCAGCTCCCCCGCAGGGGTTACTGAAAAACTGTTTTTT.

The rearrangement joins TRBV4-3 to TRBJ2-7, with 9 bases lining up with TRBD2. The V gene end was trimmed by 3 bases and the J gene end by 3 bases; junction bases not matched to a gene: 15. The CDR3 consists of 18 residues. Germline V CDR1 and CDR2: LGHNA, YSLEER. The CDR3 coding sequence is TGCGCCAGCAGCCACCTTAATTTTATAGGCGGGGGGGGCTACGAGCAGTACTTC. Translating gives CASSHLNFIGGGGYEQYF.

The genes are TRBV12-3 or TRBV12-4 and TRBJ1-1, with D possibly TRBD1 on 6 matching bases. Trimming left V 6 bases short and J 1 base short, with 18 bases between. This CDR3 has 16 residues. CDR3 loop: CASSPRSSQGNTEAFF. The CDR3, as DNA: TGTGCCAGCAGCCCTAGGTCCTCACAGGGGAACACTGAAGCTTTCTTT.

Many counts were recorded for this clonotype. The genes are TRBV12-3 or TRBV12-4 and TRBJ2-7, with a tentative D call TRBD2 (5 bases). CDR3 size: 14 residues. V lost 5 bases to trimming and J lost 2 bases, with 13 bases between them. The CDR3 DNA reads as TGTGCCAGCAGTATACCGGGAATGGCCTACGAGCAGTACTTC. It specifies CASSIPGMAYEQYF.

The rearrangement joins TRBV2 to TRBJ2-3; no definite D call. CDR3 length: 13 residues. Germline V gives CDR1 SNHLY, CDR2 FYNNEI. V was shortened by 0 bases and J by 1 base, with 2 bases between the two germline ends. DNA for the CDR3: TGTGCCAGCAGTGAAGCTGGCACAGATACGCAGTATTTT. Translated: CASSEAGTDTQYF. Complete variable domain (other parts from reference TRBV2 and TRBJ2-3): EPEVTQTPSHQVTQMGQEVILRCVPISNHLYFYWYRQILGQKVEFLVSFYNNEISEKSEIFDDQFSVERPDGSNFTLKIRSTKLEDSAMYFCASSEAGTDTQYFGPGTRLTVL.

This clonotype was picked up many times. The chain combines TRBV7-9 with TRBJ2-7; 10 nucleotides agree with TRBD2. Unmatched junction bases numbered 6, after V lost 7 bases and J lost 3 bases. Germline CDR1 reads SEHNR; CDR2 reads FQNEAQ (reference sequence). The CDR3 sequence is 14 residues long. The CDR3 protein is CASIPTSGNYEQYF. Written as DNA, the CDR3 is TGTGCCAGCATCCCCACTAGCGGGAACTACGAGCAGTACTTC.

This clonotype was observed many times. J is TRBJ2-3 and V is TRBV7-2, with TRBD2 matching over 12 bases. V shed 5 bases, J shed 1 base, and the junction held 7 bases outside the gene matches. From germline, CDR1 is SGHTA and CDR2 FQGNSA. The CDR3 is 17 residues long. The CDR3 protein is CASSPRTSGVGTDTQYF. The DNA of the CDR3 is TGTGCCAGCAGCCCTCGGACTAGCGGGGTAGGCACAGATACGCAGTATTTT.

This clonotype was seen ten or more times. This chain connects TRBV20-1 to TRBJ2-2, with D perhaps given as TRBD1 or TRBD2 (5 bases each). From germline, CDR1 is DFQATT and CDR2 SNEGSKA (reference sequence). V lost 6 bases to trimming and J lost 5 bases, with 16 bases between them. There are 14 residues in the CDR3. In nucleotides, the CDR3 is TGCAGTGCCACCTGGGGGTTTCGGACCGGGGAGCTGTTTTTT. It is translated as CSATWGFRTGELFF.

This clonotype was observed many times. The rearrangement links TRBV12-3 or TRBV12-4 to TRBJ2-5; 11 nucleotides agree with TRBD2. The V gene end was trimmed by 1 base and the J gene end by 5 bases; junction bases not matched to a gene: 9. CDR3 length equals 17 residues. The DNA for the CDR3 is TGTGCCAGCAGTTTAGGTGGTAGCGGGAGGGCCGAGGAGACCCAGTACTTC. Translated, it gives CASSLGGSGRAEETQYF.

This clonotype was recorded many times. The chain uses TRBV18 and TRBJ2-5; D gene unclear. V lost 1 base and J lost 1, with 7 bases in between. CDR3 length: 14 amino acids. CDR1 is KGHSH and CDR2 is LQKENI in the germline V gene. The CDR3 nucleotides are TGTGCCAGCTCACCACAGGCAGGCCAAGAGACCCAGTACTTC. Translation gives CASSPQAGQETQYF.

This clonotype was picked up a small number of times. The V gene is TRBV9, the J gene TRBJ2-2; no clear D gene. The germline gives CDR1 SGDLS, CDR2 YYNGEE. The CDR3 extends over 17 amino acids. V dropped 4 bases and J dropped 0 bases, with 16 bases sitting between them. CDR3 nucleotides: TGTGCCAGCAGCCTACCAATGGGCGGTACGAACACCGGGGAGCTGTTTTTT. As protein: CASSLPMGGTNTGELFF.

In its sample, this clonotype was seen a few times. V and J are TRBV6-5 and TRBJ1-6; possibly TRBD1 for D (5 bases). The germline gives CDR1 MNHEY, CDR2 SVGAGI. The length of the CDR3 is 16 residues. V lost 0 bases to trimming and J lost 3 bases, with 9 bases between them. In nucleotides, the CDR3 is TGTGCCAGCAGTTACTCAGGAGGGGACTATAATTCACCCCTCCACTTT. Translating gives CASSYSGGDYNSPLHF.

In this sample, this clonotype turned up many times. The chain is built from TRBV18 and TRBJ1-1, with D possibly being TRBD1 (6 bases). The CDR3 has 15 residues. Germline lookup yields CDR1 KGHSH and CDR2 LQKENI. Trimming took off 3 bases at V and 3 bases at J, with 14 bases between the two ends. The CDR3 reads CASSPLDSGDTEAFF. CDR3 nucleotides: TGTGCCAGCTCACCCTTGGACAGCGGGGACACTGAAGCTTTCTTT.

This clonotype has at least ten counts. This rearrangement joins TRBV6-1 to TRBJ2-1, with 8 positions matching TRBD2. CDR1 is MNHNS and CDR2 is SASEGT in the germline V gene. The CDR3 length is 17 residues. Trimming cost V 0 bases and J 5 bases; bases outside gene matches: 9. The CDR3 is CASSEARLAYSHNEQFF. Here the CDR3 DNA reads TGTGCCAGCAGTGAAGCAAGACTAGCGTATAGCCACAATGAGCAGTTCTTC.

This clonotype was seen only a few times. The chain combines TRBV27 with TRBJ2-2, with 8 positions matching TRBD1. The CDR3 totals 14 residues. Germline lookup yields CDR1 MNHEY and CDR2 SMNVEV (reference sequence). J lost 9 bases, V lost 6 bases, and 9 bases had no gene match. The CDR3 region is CASSLSGTGRELFF. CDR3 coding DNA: TGTGCCAGCAGCCTCAGTGGGACAGGCAGGGAGCTGTTTTTT.

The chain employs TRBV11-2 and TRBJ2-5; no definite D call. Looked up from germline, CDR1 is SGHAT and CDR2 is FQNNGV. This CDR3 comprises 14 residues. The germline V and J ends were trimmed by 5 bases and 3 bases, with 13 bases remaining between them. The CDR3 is CASSPRWGKETQYF. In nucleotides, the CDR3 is TGTGCCAGCAGCCCCCGTTGGGGAAAAGAGACCCAGTACTTC.

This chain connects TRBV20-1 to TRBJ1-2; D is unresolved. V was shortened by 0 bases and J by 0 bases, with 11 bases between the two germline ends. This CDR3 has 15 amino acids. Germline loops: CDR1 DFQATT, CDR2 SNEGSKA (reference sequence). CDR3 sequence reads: CSAREGDYTNYGYTF. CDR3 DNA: TGCAGTGCTAGAGAGGGAGATTACACTAACTATGGCTACACCTTC.

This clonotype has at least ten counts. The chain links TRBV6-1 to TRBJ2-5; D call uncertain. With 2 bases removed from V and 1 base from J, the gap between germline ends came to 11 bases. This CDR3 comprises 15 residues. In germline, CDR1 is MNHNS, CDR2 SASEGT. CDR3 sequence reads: CASSEMGATQETQYF. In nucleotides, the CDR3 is TGTGCCAGCAGTGAAATGGGTGCTACCCAAGAGACCCAGTACTTC.